This T cell receptor (beta chain) was observed in a study of blood T cell repertoires in COVID-19. The ends were cut back, 2 bases at V and 6 bases at J, with 13 bases in the middle. The length of the CDR3 is 13 residues. CDR1 and CDR2 (germline): SQVTM, ANQGSEA. Sequencing was performed with immunoSEQ multiplex PCR; in TCRdb, only in-frame clones are kept and a portion is missing. The sample has about 110,000 clones, about 80% seen once; the top ten hold approximately 7%. V is TRBV29-1 and J is TRBJ1-1; D remains unclear. The sample consisted of peripheral blood. The receptor's source is a woman in her forties or fifties with acute or convalescent COVID-19. The CDR3 protein is CSVESRGWAEAFF. CDR3 in DNA: TGCAGCGTTGAAAGTCGGGGTTGGGCTGAAGCTTTCTTT.